This T cell receptor beta chain appears in the sequencing data of a study of technical replicates of blood from four donors. Measured with immunoSEQ multiplex PCR; TCRdb has only the in-frame clones, and not every one. This repertoire shows about 75,000 clones, 91% found once; its top ten account for under 0.45%. Looked up from germline, CDR1 is SGHNT and CDR2 is YYREEE (reference sequence). With V trimmed by 7 bases and J by 8 bases, 3 bases remained unmatched. This CDR3 comprises 12 residues. This sequence originates from a human donor in good health. Some clones in this sample may be carry-over from other donors' samples. The sample taken for sequencing was T cells isolated from PBMCs. This chain links TRBV5-4 with TRBJ1-1; 12 bases are shared with TRBD1. The CDR3 nucleotides read TGTGCCAGCGGGGGACAGGGGGCCGAAGCTTTCTTT. Amino acids: CASGGQGAEAFF. The full variable domain, its missing parts supplied by reference TRBV5-4 and TRBJ1-1, is ETGVTQSPTHLIKTRGQQVTLRCSSQSGHNTVSWYQQALGQGPQFIFQYYREEENGRGNFPPRFSGLQFPNYSSELNVNALELDDSALYLCASGGQGAEAFFGQGTRLTVV.